Shown below are 27 T cell receptor beta chains from a single sample sequenced in a study of tumor-infiltrating lymphocytes in oesophageal squamous cell carcinoma. MiXCR was run by TCRdb on the PCR reads, yielding one entry per CDR3 protein. The table lists 3,500 or so distinct CDR3 sequences, 15% to 20% of them singletons. The sequencing sample was made of esophageal tumor tissue. The source of these receptors is a male donor with esophageal squamous cell carcinoma.

The sample holds many counts of this clonotype. The genes are TRBV5-5 and TRBJ2-7; 9 bases agree with TRBD2. V shed 2 bases, J shed 3 bases, and the junction held 6 bases outside the gene matches. Germline CDR1 is SGHKS and CDR2 is YYEKEE (reference sequence). The CDR3 sequence is 15 residues long. CDR3 nucleotide sequence: TGTGCCAGCAGCTTCCTCTTGCGGGGGGGCTACGAGCAGTACTTC. Its translation: CASSFLLRGGYEQYF.

In its sample, this clonotype is medium-sized. The V call is TRBV7-2, the J call TRBJ1-6; the D is unclear. Trimming pared 4 bases from V and 0 bases from J, leaving 7 bases between. Germline V gene data show CDR1 as SGHTA and CDR2 as FQGNSA. The CDR3 runs to 15 residues. The CDR3 here is CASSSGSSYNSPLHF. DNA for the CDR3: TGTGCCAGCAGCTCCGGGAGCTCCTATAATTCACCCCTCCACTTT.

Of note for this clonotype: The conserved phenylalanine or tryptophan normally closing the CDR3 is absent here, so this likely arose from a read error. It is unclear where the CDR3 begins or ends on the DNA, so no DNA is shown, and the CDR3 is as TCRdb lists it. The chain carries TRBV7-2 and TRBJ2-1; the D call in the table, TRBD1, was not verified against the DNA. The germline gives CDR1 SGHTA, CDR2 FQGNSA. Inclusive of both ends, the CDR3 amounts to 15 amino acids. The CDR3 reads CASGEQVTYEQYFGN.

Many counts were recorded for this clonotype. This chain joins TRBV5-1 and TRBJ2-1, with D perhaps TRBD1 (6 bases). V gave up 2 bases and J gave up 6 bases, with 6 bases separating them. There are 12 residues in the CDR3. Germline lookup yields CDR1 SGHRS and CDR2 YFSETQ. The CDR3 DNA reads as TGCGCCAGCAGCTTACAGGGCAATGAGCAGTTCTTC. This translates into CASSLQGNEQFF.

Within the sample, this clonotype is medium-sized. V and J are TRBV19 and TRBJ1-1, with 7 bases matching TRBD1. The CDR3 runs to 13 residues. With V trimmed by 6 bases and J by 4 bases, 5 bases remained unmatched. Per germline, CDR1 LNHDA and CDR2 SQIVND (reference sequence). CDR3 region: CASRTGEVTEAFF. The CDR3 coding sequence is TGTGCCAGTAGAACAGGGGAGGTCACTGAAGCTTTCTTT.

This clonotype ranks as medium-sized. The V gene is TRBV6-6, the J gene TRBJ1-4; D ambiguous. Trimming shortened V by 0 bases and J by 5 bases, and 19 bases separated the two germline ends. CDR1 is MNHNY, CDR2 SVGAGI, per germline (reference sequence). CDR3 length: 18 amino acids. The CDR3 region has the DNA TGTGCCAGCAGTTACTCGGGTAGCGTGTCCCAGCAGAATGAAAAACTGTTTTTT. It specifies CASSYSGSVSQQNEKLFF.

In its sample, this clonotype was seen many times. V and J are TRBV10-3 and TRBJ2-7, with 8 bases matching TRBD1. This CDR3 comprises 14 residues. Losses at the gene ends were 4 bases for V and 2 bases for J; bases not matched to a gene: 4. Germline loops: CDR1 ENHRY, CDR2 SYGVKD. CDR3 loop: CAISGQGYTYEQYF. The CDR3 DNA sequence: TGTGCCATCAGTGGACAGGGGTACACCTACGAGCAGTACTTC.

In this sample, this clonotype turned up many times. This could be a read error, since a much larger clone is one nucleotide away. The chain links TRBV7-2 to TRBJ2-5; 10 bases match TRBD2. The ends lost 4 bases at V and 11 bases at J; junction bases unmatched: 13. CDR1 and CDR2 (germline): SGHTA, FQGNSA. The CDR3 extends over 15 amino acids. The CDR3 sequence is CASSYVGLAGDEQYF. CDR3 coding DNA: TGTGCCAGCAGCTACGTAGGGCTAGCGGGGGATGAGCAGTACTTC.

This clonotype is medium-sized in the sample. This chain links TRBV7-9 with TRBJ2-2; TRBD2 matches at 9 bases. Trimming at V came to 5 bases and at J to 7 bases, leaving 8 bases not matched to a gene. Germline CDR1 reads SEHNR; CDR2 reads FQNEAQ (reference sequence). The CDR3 runs to 15 residues. CDR3 loop: CASSPGLAGGGELFF. The CDR3 DNA reads as TGTGCCAGCAGCCCGGGACTAGCTGGTGGCGGGGAGCTGTTTTTT. The full variable domain, with the rest looked up from reference TRBV7-9 and TRBJ2-2, is DTGVSQNPRHKITKRGQNVTFRCDPISEHNRLYWYRQTLGQGPEFLTYFQNEAQLEKSRLLSDRFSAERPKGSFSTLEIQRTEQGDSAMYLCASSPGLAGGGELFFGEGSRLTVL.

This clonotype is labeled as medium-sized. A much larger clone lies a single base off, so this may be a read error. The chain employs TRBV7-9 and TRBJ2-5, with a possible D match to TRBD2 (5 bases). Germline loops: CDR1 SEHNR, CDR2 FQNEAQ (reference sequence). The CDR3 contains 13 residues. V lost 2 bases to trimming and J lost 11 bases, with 15 bases between them. The CDR3 sequence is CASSLRGLDEQYF. The CDR3 DNA reads as TGTGCCAGCAGCTTACGAGGGTTGGATGAGCAGTACTTC.

This clonotype came up many times. A much larger clone lies a single base off, so this may be a read error. V and J are TRBV7-2 and TRBJ2-3; possibly TRBD2 for D (7 bases). CDR1 and CDR2 (germline): SGHTA, FQGNSA. This CDR3 is built from 14 residues. The V end lost 7 bases, the J end lost 14 bases, and 25 bases lay between the germline ends. This chain's CDR3 is CASKEGGYTGELYF. The CDR3 region has the DNA TGTGCCAGCAAAGAGGGGGGGTACACCGGGGAGCTGTATTTT.

This clonotype was seen at least ten times. The chain recombines TRBV9 with TRBJ2-3, with 9 positions matching TRBD2. Germline V CDR1 and CDR2: SGDLS, YYNGEE. This CDR3 comprises 16 residues. The V segment lost 0 bases and the J segment 6 bases; nucleotides outside the gene matches: 8. CDR3 nucleotide sequence: TGTGCCAGCAGCGTAGTAGCGGGGGAGCCCACGGATACGCAGTATTTT. It encodes CASSVVAGEPTDTQYF.

In its sample, this clonotype was seen many times. This chain connects TRBV2 to TRBJ2-7; weak D call: TRBD1 (6 bases). The V and J ends lost 8 bases and 0 bases respectively, with 17 bases between them. CDR3 length: 15 residues. Germline loops: CDR1 SNHLY, CDR2 FYNNEI. CDR3 loop: CASCPDSLTSYEQYF. CDR3 in DNA: TGTGCCAGCTGCCCGGACAGCCTGACCTCCTACGAGCAGTACTTC.

By proportion, this clonotype is medium-sized. The V gene is TRBV7-3, the J gene TRBJ1-1; D possibly corresponds to TRBD1 (6 bases). The V gene lost 3 bases and the J gene lost 1 base, with 6 bases spanning the gap. The CDR3 loop spans 13 amino acids. CDR1 and CDR2 from the germline V gene are SGHTA and FQGTGA. CDR3 protein: CASSLTGNTEAFF. CDR3 nucleotides: TGTGCCAGCAGCTTGACAGGGAACACTGAAGCTTTCTTT.

This clonotype is deemed medium-sized. The J gene is TRBJ1-2, the V gene TRBV6-1; D gene unclear. The V gene's germline CDR1 is MNHNS and CDR2 SASEGT. Trimming left V 3 bases short and J 5 bases short, with 7 bases between. The length of the CDR3 is 12 residues. CDR3 bases: TGTGCCAGCAGTGACAGTGGATATGGCTACACCTTC. Its protein product is CASSDSGYGYTF.

This clonotype was seen ten or more times. The V and J genes are TRBV10-3 and TRBJ1-5; 7 bases are shared with TRBD1. The CDR3 length is 15 residues. Germline V CDR1 and CDR2: ENHRY, SYGVKD. V dropped 6 bases and J dropped 3; count of bases not matched to a gene: 8. The CDR3, as DNA: TGTGCCATCAGCCACGGGACAGAAGTCAATCAGCCCCAGCATTTT. Its protein is CAISHGTEVNQPQHF.

This clonotype was seen repeatedly, ten times or more. The genes are TRBV5-5 and TRBJ2-7; 9 bases line up with TRBD1. J gave up 3 bases and V 7 bases, and 11 bases lay outside the gene matches. The CDR3 contains 15 residues. Per the germline V gene, CDR1 is SGHKS and CDR2 is YYEKEE (reference sequence). CDR3 residues: CASGSRTGEDYEQYF. CDR3 nucleotides: TGTGCCAGCGGGTCCCGGACAGGGGAGGACTACGAGCAGTACTTC.

This clonotype was counted at least ten times. A junction end diverges from the germline sequence, so it may reflect a read error. V and J are TRBV7-7 and TRBJ2-2; TRBD1 might be the D (6 bases). The CDR3 runs 13 residues. CDR1 is SSHAT and CDR2 is FNYEAQ in the germline V gene (reference sequence). The CDR3 spells CASSRTAHGELFF. Written as DNA, the CDR3 is TGTGCTAGCAGCCGGACAGCCCACGGGGAGCTGTTTTTT.

This clonotype was picked up many times. V and J are TRBV5-5 and TRBJ2-5; D gene unclear. TRBJ2-7 explains the end of the DNA better; the J call may be wrong. The germline CDR1 and CDR2 sequences are SGHKS and YYEKEE (reference sequence). The CDR3 totals 12 residues. CDR3 coding DNA: TGTGCCAGCAGCTTGGCTAACTACGAGCAGTACTTC. This codes for CASSLANYEQYF.

This clonotype was recorded at least ten times. At one of its ends the junction is not consistent with the germline gene, which may arise from a read error. The V call is TRBV6-6, the J call TRBJ2-1, with 8 bases that match TRBD1. The CDR3 consists of 14 residues. Germline V gives CDR1 MNHNY, CDR2 SVGAGI (reference sequence). In nucleotides, the CDR3 is TGTGCCAGCAGTTACGGAGACAGGGGTTCACCCCTCCACTTC. Translated: CASSYGDRGSPLHF.

This clonotype was seen many times. The V and J genes are TRBV5-6 and TRBJ1-2; a weak D match, TRBD1 (6 bases). V lost 0 bases and J lost 6, with 15 bases in between. The CDR3 is 15 residues long. CDR1 and CDR2 (germline): SGHDT, YYEEEE. In nucleotides, the CDR3 is TGTGCCAGCAGCTTGGCAGTCACAGGGAAGGATGGCTACACCTTC. This translates into CASSLAVTGKDGYTF.

This clonotype is judged medium-sized (0.01 to 0.1%). This rearrangement joins TRBV6-4 to TRBJ2-1, with TRBD2 matching 9 bases. The CDR3 sequence is 15 residues long. The trim removed 3 bases at V and 4 bases at J, leaving 4 bases unmatched. Germline-derived CDR1 and CDR2 are MRHNA and SNTAGT. The CDR3 DNA sequence: TGTGCCAGCAGTGAGGGGACTAGCCGTTACAATGAGCAGTTCTTC. Its translation: CASSEGTSRYNEQFF.

The chain is built from TRBV20-1 and TRBJ2-1, with 10 bases aligning to TRBD2. The DNA end favors TRBJ2-5, so the J call may be wrong. Germline CDR1 reads DFQATT; CDR2 reads SNEGSKA (reference sequence). The CDR3 has 16 amino acids. CDR3 protein: CSARSIAGGFQETQYF. The CDR3 DNA reads as TGCAGTGCTAGAAGCATAGCGGGGGGATTCCAAGAGACCCAGTACTTC.

CDR3 amino acids: CARSRLAIYEQYF. The CDR3 bases are TGTGCCAGAAGTAGACTAGCTATCTACGAGCAGTACTTC. The chain uses TRBV2 and TRBJ2-7; 7 bases map to TRBD2. J was trimmed by 3 bases and V by 9 bases; bases with no gene match: 8. Looked up from germline, CDR1 is SNHLY and CDR2 is FYNNEI. CDR3 size: 13 residues.

Comment on this clonotype: A read error may produce the germline difference seen at one junction end. The rearrangement uses TRBV7-6 and TRBJ2-7; D is possibly TRBD1 (6 bases). The end of the DNA aligns better with TRBJ2-1, so the J call may be wrong. Germline V gene sequence: CDR1 SGHVS, CDR2 FNYEAQ. CDR3 length: 11 amino acids. CDR3 DNA: TGTGCTAGCAGCTTAGAAGGGGGGCAGTTCTTC. Protein: CASSLEGGQFF.

This clonotype rates as medium-sized. Sequence at one end of the junction differs from germline and may be a read error. This chain uses TRBV11-1 with TRBJ2-5; 10 bases map to TRBD2. The CDR3 sequence is 18 residues long. Germline CDR1 reads SGHAT; CDR2 reads FQDESV (reference sequence). The CDR3 region is CASSVAGGSKSWVETQYF. In nucleotides, the CDR3 is TGTGCCAGCAGCGTAGCGGGGGGATCTAAAAGCTGGGTAGAGACCCAGTACTTC.

This clonotype has more than one count but fewer than ten. Compared with germline, one end of the junction differs, possibly owing to a read error. The chain combines TRBV15 with TRBJ1-1, with D maybe TRBD1 (6 bases). The CDR3 spans 13 residues. In germline, CDR1 is LNHNV, CDR2 YYDKDF (reference sequence). CDR3 amino acids: CATSRGPDTEAFF. CDR3 nucleotides: TGTGCAACCAGCAGGGGTCCGGACACTGAAGCTTTCTTT.